What follows describes a single T cell receptor beta chain. This receptor's antigen is unknown. Base qualities were left out, and no much larger clone turns up one base away. This record belongs to a study of T cell changes during pregnancy in multiple sclerosis (dated by TCRdb to the late 2010s). Background for the entire study: The study examined how the T cell repertoire changed over the course of pregnancy in women with multiple sclerosis.

Preparation of the library involved the immunoSEQ multiplex PCR assay. Held by TCRdb, this immuneACCESS table contains in-frame sequences only and omits some clones. Under half of the omission traces to an unresolved V gene where checked; the cause of the rest is unknown. In all, the sample holds 19,000 or so clones, and roughly 88% of those were seen once. The ten top clones hold 5% to 6.5% of the sample. Taken from the germline V gene, the CDR1 and CDR2 loops are KGHSH and LQKENI. The germline V and J ends show losses of 3 bases and 5 bases respectively, and no gene match explains 7 bases of the junction. The CDR3 starts with the cysteine, ends with the phenylalanine, and has 15 residues. Just CDR3 DNA is preserved here, 45 bases in frame from base 1.

The source material was CD8+ T cells from peripheral blood mononuclear cells, sampled after pregnancy. This receptor was obtained from a female donor in good health, enrolled as a control in a pregnancy study. The sequence joins TRBV18 to TRBJ2-7; 10 middle bases align to TRBD1. This receptor carries the CDR3 CASSPPDRGANEQYF. The sequenced DNA: TGTGCCAGCTCACCCCCGGACAGGGGGGCGAACGAGCAGTACTTC.